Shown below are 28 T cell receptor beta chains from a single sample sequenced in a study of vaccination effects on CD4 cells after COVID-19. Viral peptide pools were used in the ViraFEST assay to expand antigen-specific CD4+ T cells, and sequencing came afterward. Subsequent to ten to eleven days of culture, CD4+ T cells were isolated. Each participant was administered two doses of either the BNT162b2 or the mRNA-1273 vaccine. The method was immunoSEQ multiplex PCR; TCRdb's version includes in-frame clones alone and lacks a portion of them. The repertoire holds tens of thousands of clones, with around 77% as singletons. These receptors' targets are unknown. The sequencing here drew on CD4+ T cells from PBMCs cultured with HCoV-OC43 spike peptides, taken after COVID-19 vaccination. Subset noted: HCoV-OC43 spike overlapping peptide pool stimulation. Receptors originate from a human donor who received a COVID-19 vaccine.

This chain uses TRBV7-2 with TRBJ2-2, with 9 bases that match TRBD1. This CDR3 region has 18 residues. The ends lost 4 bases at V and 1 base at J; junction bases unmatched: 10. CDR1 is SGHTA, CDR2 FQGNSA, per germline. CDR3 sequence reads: CASSSTPRDRVNTGELFF. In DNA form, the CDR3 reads TGTGCCAGCAGCTCGACCCCTCGGGACAGGGTGAACACCGGGGAGCTGTTTTTT.

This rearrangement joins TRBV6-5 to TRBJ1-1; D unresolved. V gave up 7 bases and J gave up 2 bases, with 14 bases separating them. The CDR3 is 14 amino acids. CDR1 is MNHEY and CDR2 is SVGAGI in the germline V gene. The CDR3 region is CASILGQPNTEAFF. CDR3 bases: TGTGCCAGCATACTAGGGCAGCCTAACACTGAAGCTTTCTTT.

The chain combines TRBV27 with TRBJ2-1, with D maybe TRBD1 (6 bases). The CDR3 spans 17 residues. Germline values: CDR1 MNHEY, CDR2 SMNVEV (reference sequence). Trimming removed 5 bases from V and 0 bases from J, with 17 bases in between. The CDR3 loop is CASSPPRGHPSYNEQFF. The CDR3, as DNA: TGTGCCAGCAGTCCGCCCAGGGGACATCCCTCCTACAATGAGCAGTTCTTC.

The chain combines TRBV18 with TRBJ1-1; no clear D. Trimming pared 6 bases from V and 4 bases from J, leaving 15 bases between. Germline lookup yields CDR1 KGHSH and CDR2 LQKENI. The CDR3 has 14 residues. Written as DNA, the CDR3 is TGTGCCAGCTCCGGAGGGCAGGCTCGCACTGAAGCTTTCTTT. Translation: CASSGGQARTEAFF.

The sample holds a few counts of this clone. DNA for the CDR3: TGTGCCAGCAGTTCTACGGGGAGGGAAGGATCACCCCTCCACTTT. Translated: CASSSTGREGSPLHF. This chain connects TRBV28 to TRBJ1-6, with no clear D. V was pared by 4 bases and J by 10 bases, with 17 bases between. Per germline, CDR1 MDHEN and CDR2 SYDVKM. The CDR3 is 15 residues long.

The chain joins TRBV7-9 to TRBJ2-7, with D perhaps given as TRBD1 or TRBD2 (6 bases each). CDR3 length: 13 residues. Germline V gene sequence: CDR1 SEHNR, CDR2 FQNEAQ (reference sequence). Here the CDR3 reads CAAVGGGTGEQYV. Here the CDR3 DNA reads TGTGCGGCCGTCGGAGGGGGAACGGGCGAGCAGTACGTC.

The DNA of the CDR3 is TGTGCCAGCAAGCTTAGCGGGGGGGCCTCAGGTGAGCAGTTCTTC. Protein sequence: CASKLSGGASGEQFF. V gene TRBV6-5 combines with J gene TRBJ2-1; 11 positions agree with TRBD2. Per germline, CDR1 MNHEY and CDR2 SVGAGI. Trimming removed 7 bases from V and 9 bases from J; junction bases left unmatched: 11. The CDR3 consists of 15 residues.

Here the CDR3 reads CASSLVSRVSVSGELFF. CDR3 coding DNA: TGCGCCAGCAGCTTAGTTTCGAGGGTGAGCGTATCCGGGGAGCTGTTTTTT. The genes are TRBV5-1 and TRBJ2-2, with D possibly matching TRBD2 (5 bases). Germline CDR1 is SGHRS and CDR2 is YFSETQ. CDR3 length: 17 residues. The ends were cut back, 2 bases at V and 6 bases at J, with 20 bases in the middle.

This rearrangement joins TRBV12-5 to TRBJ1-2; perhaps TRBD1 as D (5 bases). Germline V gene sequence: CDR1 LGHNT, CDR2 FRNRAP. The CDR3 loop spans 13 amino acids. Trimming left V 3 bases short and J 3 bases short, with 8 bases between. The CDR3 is CASGLGTDYGYTF. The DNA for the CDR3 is TGTGCTAGTGGTTTAGGGACGGACTATGGCTACACCTTC.

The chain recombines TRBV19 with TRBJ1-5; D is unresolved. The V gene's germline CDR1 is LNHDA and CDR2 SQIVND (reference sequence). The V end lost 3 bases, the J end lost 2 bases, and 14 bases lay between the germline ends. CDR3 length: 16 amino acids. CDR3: CASSISFSPGNQPQHF. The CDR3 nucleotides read TGTGCCAGTAGTATCAGTTTTTCGCCCGGCAATCAGCCCCAGCATTTT.

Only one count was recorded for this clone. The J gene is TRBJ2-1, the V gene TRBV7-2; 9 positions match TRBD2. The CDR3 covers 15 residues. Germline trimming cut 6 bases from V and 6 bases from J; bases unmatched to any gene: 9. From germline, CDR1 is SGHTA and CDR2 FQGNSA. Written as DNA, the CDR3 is TGTGCCAGCAGTTGGAGCGGGGGGCCGGGCAATGAGCAGTTCTTC. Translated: CASSWSGGPGNEQFF.

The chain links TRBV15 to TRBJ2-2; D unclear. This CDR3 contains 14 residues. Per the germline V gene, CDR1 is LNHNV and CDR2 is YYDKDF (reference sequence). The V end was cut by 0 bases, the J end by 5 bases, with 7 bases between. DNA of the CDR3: TGTGCCACCAGCAGAGATGTGGGGACCGGGGAGCTGTTTTTT. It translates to CATSRDVGTGELFF.

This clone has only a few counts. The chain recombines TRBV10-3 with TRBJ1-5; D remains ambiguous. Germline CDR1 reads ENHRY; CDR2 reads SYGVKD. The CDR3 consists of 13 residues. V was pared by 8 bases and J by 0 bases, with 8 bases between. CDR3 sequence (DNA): TGTGCCATCTCCCGGGATAGCAATCAGCCCCAGCATTTT. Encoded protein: CAISRDSNQPQHF.

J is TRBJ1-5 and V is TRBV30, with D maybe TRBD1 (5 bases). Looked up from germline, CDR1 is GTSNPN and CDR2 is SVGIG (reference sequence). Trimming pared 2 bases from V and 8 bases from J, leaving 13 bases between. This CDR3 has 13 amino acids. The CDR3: CAWSLGTVEPQHF. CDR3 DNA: TGTGCCTGGAGTCTCGGGACGGTGGAGCCCCAGCATTTT. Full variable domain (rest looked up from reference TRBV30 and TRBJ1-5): SQTIHQWPATLVQPVGSPLSLECTVEGTSNPNLYWYRQAAGRGLQLLFYSVGIGQISSEVPQNLSASRPQDRQFILSSKKLLLSDSGFYLCAWSLGTVEPQHFGDGTRLSIL.

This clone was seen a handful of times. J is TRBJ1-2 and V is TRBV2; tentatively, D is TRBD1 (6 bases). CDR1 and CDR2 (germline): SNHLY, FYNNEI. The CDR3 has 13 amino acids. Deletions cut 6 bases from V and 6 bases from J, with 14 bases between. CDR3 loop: CASRRTGLDGYTF. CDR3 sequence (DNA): TGTGCCAGCAGACGAACAGGGTTGGATGGCTACACCTTC.

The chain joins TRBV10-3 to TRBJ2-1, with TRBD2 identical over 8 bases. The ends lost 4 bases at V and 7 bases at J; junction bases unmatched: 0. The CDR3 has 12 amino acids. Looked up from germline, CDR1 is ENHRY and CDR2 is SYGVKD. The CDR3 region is CAISAGGNEQFF. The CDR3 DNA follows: TGTGCCATCAGTGCGGGGGGGAATGAGCAGTTCTTC.

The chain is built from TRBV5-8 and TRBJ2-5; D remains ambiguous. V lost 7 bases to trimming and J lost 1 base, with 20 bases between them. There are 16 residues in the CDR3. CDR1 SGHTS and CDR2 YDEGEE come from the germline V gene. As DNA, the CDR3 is TGTGCCAGCCCCAACCCCCCTACAGAGCCCCAAGAGACCCAGTACTTC. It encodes CASPNPPTEPQETQYF.

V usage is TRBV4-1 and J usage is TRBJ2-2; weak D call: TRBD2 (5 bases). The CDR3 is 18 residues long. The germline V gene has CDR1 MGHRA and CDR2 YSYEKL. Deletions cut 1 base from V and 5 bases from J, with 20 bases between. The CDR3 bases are TGCGCCAGCAGCCAAGCGGAAAGCAGAGCCCGGGGAACCGGGGAGCTGTTTTTT. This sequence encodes CASSQAESRARGTGELFF.

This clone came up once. CDR3 loop: CASRLMEWGAHDEQFF. Here the CDR3 DNA reads TGTGCCAGCAGACTCATGGAGTGGGGGGCGCATGATGAGCAGTTCTTC. The genes are TRBV7-2 and TRBJ2-1; D is possibly TRBD1 or TRBD2 (6 bases each). The CDR3 is 16 amino acids. The germline V and J ends were trimmed by 6 bases and 8 bases, with 23 bases remaining between them. Per the germline V gene, CDR1 is SGHTA and CDR2 is FQGNSA.

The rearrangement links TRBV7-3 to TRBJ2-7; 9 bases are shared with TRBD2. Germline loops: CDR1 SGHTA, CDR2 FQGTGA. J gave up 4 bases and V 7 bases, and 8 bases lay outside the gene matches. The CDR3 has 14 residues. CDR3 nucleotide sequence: TGTGCCAGCACTATAGCGGGGGTCCCTTACGAGCAGTACGTC. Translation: CASTIAGVPYEQYV.

The CDR3 region has the DNA TGTGCCAGCAGTTCGGCGGGGACAGGGAATCAGCCCCAGCATTTT. Amino acid sequence: CASSSAGTGNQPQHF. This chain connects TRBV6-2 or TRBV6-3 to TRBJ1-5; TRBD1 agrees at 9 bases. The CDR3 sequence is 15 residues long. Germline-derived CDR1 and CDR2 are MNHEY and SVGEGT. After removal of 4 bases from V and 4 bases from J, the junction contained 5 bases not matched to a gene.

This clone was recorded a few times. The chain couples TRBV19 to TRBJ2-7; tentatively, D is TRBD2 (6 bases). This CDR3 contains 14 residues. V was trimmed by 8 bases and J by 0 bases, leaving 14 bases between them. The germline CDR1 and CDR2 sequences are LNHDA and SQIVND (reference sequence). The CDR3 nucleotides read TGTGCCAGTCAGATACGCGGGGCCTCCTACGAGCAGTACGTC. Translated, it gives CASQIRGASYEQYV.

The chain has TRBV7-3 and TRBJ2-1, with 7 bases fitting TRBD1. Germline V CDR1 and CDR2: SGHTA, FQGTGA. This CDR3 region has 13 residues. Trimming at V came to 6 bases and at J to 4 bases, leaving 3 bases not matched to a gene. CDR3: CASSQQGYNEQFF. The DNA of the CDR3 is TGTGCCAGCAGTCAACAGGGGTACAATGAGCAGTTCTTC.

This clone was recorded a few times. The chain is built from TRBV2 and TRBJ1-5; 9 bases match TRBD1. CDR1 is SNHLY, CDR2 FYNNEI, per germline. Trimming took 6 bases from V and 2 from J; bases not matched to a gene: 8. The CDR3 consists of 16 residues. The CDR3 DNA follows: TGTGCCAGCAGAAAACTGGGACAGGGCGGCAATCAGCCCCAGCATTTT. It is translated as CASRKLGQGGNQPQHF.

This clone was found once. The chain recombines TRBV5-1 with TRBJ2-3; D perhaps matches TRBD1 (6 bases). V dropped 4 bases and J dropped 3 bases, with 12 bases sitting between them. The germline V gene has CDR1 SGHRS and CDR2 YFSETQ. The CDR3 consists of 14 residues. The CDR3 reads CASSPTGFTDTQYF. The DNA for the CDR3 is TGCGCCAGCAGCCCGACAGGTTTTACAGATACGCAGTATTTT.

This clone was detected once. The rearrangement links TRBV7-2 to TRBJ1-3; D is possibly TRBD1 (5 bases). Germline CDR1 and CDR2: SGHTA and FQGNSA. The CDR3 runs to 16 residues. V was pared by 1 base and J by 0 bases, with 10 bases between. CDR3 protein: CASSLVHRSSGNTIYF. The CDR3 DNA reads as TGTGCCAGCAGCTTAGTTCACAGGAGCTCTGGAAACACCATATATTTT.

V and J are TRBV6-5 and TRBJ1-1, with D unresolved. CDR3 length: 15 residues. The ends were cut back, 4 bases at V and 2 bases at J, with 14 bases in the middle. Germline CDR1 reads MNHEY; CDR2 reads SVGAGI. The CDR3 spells CASSSRRRINTEAFF. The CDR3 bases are TGTGCCAGCAGTTCCAGAAGGAGAATCAACACTGAAGCTTTCTTT.

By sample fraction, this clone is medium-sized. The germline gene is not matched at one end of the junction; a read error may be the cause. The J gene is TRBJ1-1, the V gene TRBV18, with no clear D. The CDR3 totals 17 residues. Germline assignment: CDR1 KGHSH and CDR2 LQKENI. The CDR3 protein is CASSSPSISAMNTEAFF. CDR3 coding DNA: TGTGCCAGCTCATCACCCTCGATCTCAGCAATGAACACTGAAGCTTTCTTT.